Below, 20 T cell receptor beta chains from the same sample are listed, as sequenced in a study of blood T cell repertoires in COVID-19. The protocol was immunoSEQ multiplex PCR, while the TCRdb copy is restricted to in-frame clones and leaves out a portion. The sample holds about 200,000 clones, 60% to 85% seen once. What was sequenced was peripheral blood. The receptor set was obtained from a woman aged 70-85 years with acute or convalescent COVID-19.

V and J are TRBV9 and TRBJ2-7, with 7 positions matching TRBD1. The CDR3 is made up of 14 amino acids. The germline V gene encodes CDR1 SGDLS and CDR2 YYNGEE. Unmatched junction bases numbered 7, after V lost 3 bases and J lost 4 bases. DNA for the CDR3: TGTGCCAGCAGCGCCCGAGACAGGGTTTACGAGCAGTACTTC. It encodes CASSARDRVYEQYF.

This clone was counted only a few times. The V call is TRBV9, the J call TRBJ2-5, with TRBD2 matching over 10 bases. J lost 4 bases, V lost 0 bases, and 6 bases had no gene match. The germline V gene has CDR1 SGDLS and CDR2 YYNGEE. The CDR3 is 16 residues long. CDR3 in amino acids: CASSVGSGRGSETQYF. The CDR3 nucleotides are TGTGCCAGCAGCGTAGGGAGCGGGAGGGGGTCAGAGACCCAGTACTTC.

The chain combines TRBV29-1 with TRBJ2-1, with 11 bases identical to TRBD2. This CDR3 comprises 14 residues. Looked up from germline, CDR1 is SQVTM and CDR2 is ANQGSEA. V was pared by 6 bases and J by 4 bases, with 5 bases of the junction left unmatched. The chain's CDR3 is CSVAGTSGYNEQFF. The CDR3 DNA follows: TGCAGCGTGGCCGGGACTAGCGGTTACAATGAGCAGTTCTTC.

This clone was picked up one time. This chain uses TRBV7-8 with TRBJ1-4; the D gene is possibly TRBD1 (5 bases). From germline, CDR1 is SGHVS and CDR2 FQNEAQ. The germline V and J ends were trimmed by 0 bases and 8 bases, with 10 bases remaining between them. The CDR3 spans 14 residues. CDR3: CASSLAGVGEKLFF. CDR3 bases: TGTGCCAGCAGCTTAGCAGGGGTAGGGGAAAAACTGTTTTTT.

The chain has TRBV5-1 and TRBJ2-3, with 7 bases matching TRBD1. Germline values: CDR1 SGHRS, CDR2 YFSETQ. V was clipped by 0 bases and J by 4 bases; unmatched bases: 11. This CDR3 spans 17 amino acids. CDR3 in amino acids: CASSLAGGRGFPDTQYF. Here the CDR3 DNA reads TGCGCCAGCAGCTTGGCGGGTGGCAGGGGGTTCCCAGATACGCAGTATTTT. Filled out from reference TRBV5-1 and TRBJ2-3, the complete variable domain reads KAGVTQTPRYLIKTRGQQVTLSCSPISGHRSVSWYQQTPGQGLQFLFEYFSETQRNKGNFPGRFSGRQFSNSRSEMNVSTLELGDSALYLCASSLAGGRGFPDTQYFGPGTRLTVL.

V gene TRBV6-4 combines with J gene TRBJ2-1, with TRBD2 matching over 11 bases. There are 14 residues in the CDR3. CDR1 and CDR2 from the germline V gene are MRHNA and SNTAGT. V lost 3 bases to trimming and J lost 8 bases; unmatched junction nucleotides: 3. This CDR3 reads CASSELAGGYEQFF. CDR3 DNA: TGTGCCAGCAGTGAATTAGCGGGAGGGTATGAGCAGTTCTTC.

V and J are TRBV5-4 and TRBJ2-2, with 8 nucleotides matching TRBD2. The length of the CDR3 is 15 residues. With 4 bases clipped from V and 4 bases from J, the junction kept 6 bases outside the gene matches. The germline CDR1 and CDR2 sequences are SGHNT and YYREEE (reference sequence). Written as DNA, the CDR3 is TGTGCCAGCAGCGAAGGACTAGCCCCCACCGGGGAGCTGTTTTTT. It specifies CASSEGLAPTGELFF. Looking up the rest from reference TRBV5-4 and TRBJ2-2 gives the full variable domain: ETGVTQSPTHLIKTRGQQVTLRCSSQSGHNTVSWYQQALGQGPQFIFQYYREEENGRGNFPPRFSGLQFPNYSSELNVNALELDDSALYLCASSEGLAPTGELFFGEGSRLTVL.

The genes are TRBV2 and TRBJ2-7; weak D call: TRBD1 (6 bases). CDR1 and CDR2 (germline): SNHLY, FYNNEI. This CDR3 has 14 residues. Trimming took 1 base from V and 2 from J, leaving 9 bases between them. CDR3 nucleotides: TGTGCCAGCAGTGAAGTACAGGGAACCTACGAGCAGTACTTC. Translation: CASSEVQGTYEQYF.

The rearrangement uses TRBV5-1 and TRBJ1-1; unclear D gene. Trimming stripped 2 bases from V and 0 bases from J, with 5 bases between. The CDR3 contains 13 residues. Looked up from germline, CDR1 is SGHRS and CDR2 is YFSETQ. CDR3 sequence: CASSFAVNTEAFF. CDR3 DNA: TGCGCCAGCAGCTTCGCGGTGAACACTGAAGCTTTCTTT.

The V gene is TRBV27, the J gene TRBJ1-6, with D tentatively TRBD1 (6 bases). The germline CDR1 and CDR2 sequences are MNHEY and SMNVEV (reference sequence). The length of the CDR3 is 15 residues. Trimming stripped 5 bases from V and 12 bases from J, with 20 bases between. The chain's CDR3 is CASSLRNGTPLPLHF. DNA of the CDR3: TGTGCCAGCAGTCTAAGAAACGGGACACCTTTACCCCTCCACTTT.

The count of this clone is one. The genes are TRBV3-1 (or the pseudogene TRBV3-2) and TRBJ1-4; tentatively, D is TRBD1 (6 bases). The CDR3 totals 15 residues. V was clipped by 4 bases and J by 4 bases, with 13 bases between them. Germline lookup yields CDR1 LGHDT and CDR2 YNNKEL (reference sequence). CDR3 sequence reads: CASSRWTVFNEKLFF. The CDR3 DNA is TGTGCCAGCAGCCGGTGGACAGTTTTTAATGAAAAACTGTTTTTT.

The CDR3 loop is CASTMSYTGFSYNSPLHF. The DNA of the CDR3 is TGTGCCAGCACCATGTCTTATACAGGGTTCTCCTATAATTCACCCCTCCACTTT. The chain combines TRBV7-2 with TRBJ1-6; the D gene is possibly TRBD1 (6 bases). Germline V lookup: CDR1 SGHTA, CDR2 FQGNSA. V was trimmed by 7 bases and J by 0 bases, leaving 19 bases between them. This CDR3 spans 18 amino acids.

This clone has just one count. The rearrangement joins TRBV5-4 to TRBJ2-5; 8 bases map to TRBD2. The V and J ends lost 1 base and 4 bases, in that order; junction bases with no gene match: 6. The CDR3 totals 15 residues. Germline V gene data show CDR1 as SGHNT and CDR2 as YYREEE (reference sequence). The CDR3 DNA reads as TGTGCCAGCAGCTTGTTAGCGGGACTAGGAGAGACCCAGTACTTC. Protein product: CASSLLAGLGETQYF.

V gene TRBV18 combines with J gene TRBJ1-4; D remains ambiguous. Deletions cut 4 bases from V and 0 bases from J, with 9 bases between. The CDR3 loop spans 15 amino acids. Germline values: CDR1 KGHSH, CDR2 LQKENI. The CDR3: CASSLLRATNEKLFF. DNA for the CDR3: TGTGCCAGCTCACTTCTCCGGGCAACTAATGAAAAACTGTTTTTT.

This chain uses TRBV27 with TRBJ2-7, with 9 bases that match TRBD2. After removal of 6 bases from V and 2 bases from J, the junction contained 5 bases not matched to a gene. The CDR3 totals 14 residues. Per the germline V gene, CDR1 is MNHEY and CDR2 is SMNVEV (reference sequence). This chain's CDR3 is CASRKTSGPYEQYF. The DNA for the CDR3 is TGTGCCAGCAGAAAGACTAGCGGACCCTACGAGCAGTACTTC.

The chain uses TRBV9 and TRBJ2-2, with a weak D call TRBD1 (5 bases). V lost 4 bases and J 1 base, leaving 11 bases between the germline ends. CDR3 length: 15 amino acids. CDR1 is SGDLS, CDR2 YYNGEE, per germline. This chain's CDR3 is CASSPLGQNTGELFF. The CDR3 nucleotides are TGTGCCAGCAGCCCTCTGGGGCAGAACACCGGGGAGCTGTTTTTT.

This clone was found once. The genes are TRBV2 and TRBJ1-2; D possibly corresponds to TRBD1 (6 bases). V was cut by 4 bases and J by 5 bases, with 17 bases left in between. This CDR3 is 15 amino acids long. Germline assignment: CDR1 SNHLY and CDR2 FYNNEI. CDR3 loop: CASSVDQQGGYGYTF. CDR3 DNA: TGTGCCAGCAGTGTAGACCAACAGGGCGGGTATGGCTACACCTTC.

The V and J genes are TRBV28 and TRBJ1-6; D might be TRBD1 (5 bases). This CDR3 has 12 residues. Trimming took off 6 bases at V and 7 bases at J, with 7 bases between the two ends. Germline-derived CDR1 and CDR2 are MDHEN and SYDVKM. DNA for the CDR3: TGTGCCAGCAGGGGGGGGAATTCACCCCTCCACTTT. Its protein is CASRGGNSPLHF.

The chain is built from TRBV20-1 and TRBJ2-1, with TRBD2 identical over 9 bases. The V and J ends lost 3 bases and 3 bases, in that order; junction bases with no gene match: 6. The CDR3 spans 15 residues. CDR1 is DFQATT and CDR2 is SNEGSKA in the germline V gene (reference sequence). The CDR3 coding sequence is TGCAGTGCTAGTGGTACTAGCGGGCTCTACAATGAGCAGTTCTTC. Translated, it gives CSASGTSGLYNEQFF.

The chain has TRBV6-4 and TRBJ2-6; D remains ambiguous. In germline, CDR1 is MRHNA, CDR2 SNTAGT. V was cut by 5 bases and J by 0 bases, with 14 bases left in between. CDR3 length: 17 residues. Written as DNA, the CDR3 is TGTGCCAGCAGTTCGTTCCCAGTTGGCTCTGGGGCCAACGTCCTGACTTTC. Translated, it gives CASSSFPVGSGANVLTF.